This T cell receptor beta chain originates from a study of T cells in Graves' hyperthyroidism and ophthalmopathy. Newly diagnosed hyperthyroidism patients aged 18 to 65 years had disease lasting under 2 months. Clinicians diagnosed patients from clinical symptoms, serum thyroxine and TRAb, thyroid ultrasound and orbital computed tomography. It was RNA transcripts that yielded the amplified TCR beta CDR3 regions. Initially, a first-round RT-PCR of the TCR CDR3 employed the HTBI primer set. TCRdb ran MiXCR on the multiplex PCR reads and lists one entry per CDR3 protein. The sample records a few hundred thousand distinct CDR3 sequences, 46% being singletons. V dropped 7 bases and J dropped 7 bases, with 10 bases sitting between them. The CDR3 runs 12 residues. Germline V gene data show CDR1 as MNHEY and CDR2 as SVGEGT.

The chain links TRBV6-2 or TRBV6-3 to TRBJ1-4; TRBD1 might be the D (5 bases). Sequenced input: peripheral blood or thyroid tissue (not recorded which). The origin of this receptor is a woman in her late teens or twenties with Graves' hyperthyroidism. This CDR3 is CASKRGSEKLFF. The CDR3 DNA reads TGTGCCAGCAAACGGGGGTCTGAAAAACTGTTTTTT.